Presented here are 13 T cell receptor beta chains from one specimen sequenced in a study of CD4 and CD8 cells across lung adenocarcinoma regions. A single record per CDR3 protein comes from TCRdb applying MiXCR to the PCR reads. The sample contains approximately 7,700 distinct CDR3 sequences, over 50% of which appear only once. The sample comprised CD4+ T cells from the center of a lung tumor. These receptors all come from a female donor with lung adenocarcinoma. The CD4 and CD8 labels of this study may be unreliable.

The V and J genes are TRBV10-1 and TRBJ2-1; maybe TRBD2 (5 bases). V dropped 2 bases and J dropped 7 bases, with 12 bases sitting between them. Germline lookup yields CDR1 WNHNN and CDR2 SYGVQD (reference sequence). There are 14 residues in the CDR3. This CDR3 reads CASSELQSGNEQFF. CDR3 coding DNA: TGCGCCAGCAGTGAGCTCCAGTCGGGGAATGAGCAGTTCTTC.

The rearrangement joins TRBV6-1 to TRBJ1-2; D not certain. The length of the CDR3 is 14 residues. V lost 6 bases, J lost 2 bases, and 13 bases lay in between. In germline, CDR1 is MNHNS, CDR2 SASEGT. This CDR3 reads CASRPGGVNYGYTF. The CDR3 region has the DNA TGTGCCAGCAGACCCGGTGGAGTGAACTATGGCTACACCTTC.

In its sample, this clonotype was seen many times. The CDR3 DNA sequence: TGTGCCAGCAGCTCTAGTGGGGGCGGGGAGCTGTTTTTT. Encoded protein: CASSSSGGGELFF. V usage is TRBV6-2 or TRBV6-3 and J usage is TRBJ2-2; D is perhaps TRBD1 or TRBD2 (5 bases each). From germline, CDR1 is MNHEY and CDR2 SVGEGT. V was trimmed by 6 bases and J by 7 bases, leaving 12 bases between them. The CDR3 is made up of 13 amino acids.

The chain carries TRBV27 and TRBJ2-3, with TRBD1 as a possible D gene (5 bases). The germline V and J ends were trimmed by 5 bases and 0 bases, with 15 bases remaining between them. This CDR3 is 16 amino acids long. Germline V gene lookup returns CDR1 MNHEY and CDR2 SMNVEV (reference sequence). CDR3 amino acids: CASSVNLGASTDTQYF. The CDR3 nucleotides are TGTGCCAGCAGTGTCAACCTAGGGGCTAGCACAGATACGCAGTATTTT.

This clonotype is deemed medium-sized. A read error may be the cause here, since a much bigger clone is one base away. V usage is TRBV6-1 and J usage is TRBJ2-1; 7 bases fit TRBD1. CDR1 MNHNS and CDR2 SASEGT come from the germline V gene. This CDR3 contains 14 residues. V lost 6 bases, J lost 13 bases, and 15 bases stayed unmatched. The CDR3 region is CASRDPGQQETQFF. The CDR3 bases are TGTGCCAGCAGGGACCCGGGACAGCAAGAGACCCAGTTCTTC.

Judged by abundance, this clonotype is large. The J gene is TRBJ2-2, the V gene TRBV6-1; D unresolved. V was clipped by 8 bases and J by 4 bases, with 5 bases between them. The V gene's germline CDR1 is MNHNS and CDR2 SASEGT. The CDR3 runs 11 residues. Here the CDR3 DNA reads TGTGCCAGCTGGTCCACCGGGGAGCTGTTTTTT. Translation: CASWSTGELFF.

In the case of this clonotype: One junction end does not reproduce the germline sequence, and a read error may be involved. The J gene is TRBJ2-3, the V gene TRBV6-1; D is possibly TRBD2 (5 bases). This CDR3 spans 18 amino acids. Looked up from germline, CDR1 is MNHNS and CDR2 is SASEGT. CDR3 sequence reads: CASSLNTETIVNTGTLYF. CDR3 DNA: TGTGCCAGCAGTCTTAATACAGAGACTATAGTAAACACCGGTACGCTGTATTTT.

The V call is TRBV10-3, the J call TRBJ2-5, with D perhaps given as TRBD1 or TRBD2 (6 bases each). The CDR3 covers 14 residues. Per the germline V gene, CDR1 is ENHRY and CDR2 is SYGVKD. The CDR3 DNA reads as TGTGCGGGCATCGGGGGCGGTGACCCAGAGACCCAGTACTTC. This gives the protein CAGIGGGDPETQYF.

On this clonotype: The junction does not match germline at one end; this may be a read error. CDR3 DNA: TGTGCCAGCAGTGAAAAGATCCGTCCAGGGGCGGGAGGGGAGACCCAGTACTTT. As protein: CASSEKIRPGAGGETQYF. This chain connects TRBV6-1 to TRBJ2-1, with 9 nucleotides matching TRBD2. This CDR3 region has 18 residues. Germline V lookup: CDR1 MNHNS, CDR2 SASEGT.

The chain carries TRBV6-1 and TRBJ2-3; 12 bases fit TRBD1. Judging by the DNA end, TRBJ2-1 fits better; the J call may be wrong. The CDR3 spans 14 residues. Germline V lookup: CDR1 MNHNS, CDR2 SASEGT. CDR3 sequence reads: CASSGTGGADAQFF. In DNA, the CDR3 is TGTGCCAGCAGCGGGACAGGGGGCGCAGATGCGCAGTTCTTC.

The chain joins TRBV10-2 to TRBJ2-1; 10 positions agree with TRBD2. The CDR3 sequence is 18 residues long. Unmatched junction bases numbered 17, after V lost 8 bases and J lost 4 bases. Germline CDR1 is WSHSY and CDR2 is SAAADI. CDR3 DNA: TGCGCCAGCGGGGGAGTAGCGGGGGGTTCGATATGGTACAATGAGCAGTTCTTC. This encodes CASGGVAGGSIWYNEQFF.

The V and J genes are TRBV27 and TRBJ2-1, with 7 positions matching TRBD2. The CDR3 length is 13 residues. CDR1 MNHEY and CDR2 SMNVEV come from the germline V gene (reference sequence). V lost 5 bases, J lost 8 bases, and 6 bases stayed unmatched. The CDR3 DNA follows: TGTGCCAGCAGTCAGCTGGCGGGGGATGAGCAGTTCTTC. Its translation: CASSQLAGDEQFF.

The rearrangement links TRBV10-1 to TRBJ2-1, with D possibly matching TRBD2 (6 bases). V was pared by 6 bases and J by 1 base, with 16 bases between. The germline CDR1 and CDR2 sequences are WNHNN and SYGVQD (reference sequence). The CDR3 has 16 residues. CDR3 residues: CASSKGVGRSYNEQFF. The CDR3 DNA reads as TGCGCCAGCAGCAAGGGTGTCGGGAGATCCTACAATGAGCAGTTCTTC.